One TCR beta chain is described in this entry. Which antigen it targets is not known. Base quality data are lacking; no much larger clone is found one base away. The immunoSEQ Assay, which uses bias-controlled multiplex PCR amplification of genomic DNA, was used to profile TCRbeta CDR3 regions. Turning to the authors' computational methods: The absolute abundance of each unique TCRbeta CDR3 region was quantified after sequences were collapsed and filtered. Differential abundance was tested with two models: a binomial (Fisher-equivalent) model and a beta-binomial model that adds time-dependent variance fitted from healthy donors. Clones with fewer than 5 combined templates were removed, and differential abundance was called for clones with a Benjamini-Hochberg FDR below 0.01. The form v = (b*log(k)+a)^2 was used to model beta-binomial variance as a function of total template count across the two samples. The table was pulled from immuneACCESS by TCRdb, which kept in-frame rearrangements only. Such tables lose some clones; where checked, under half of the loss comes from unresolved V genes, and the rest has no known cause. V, J and clone size were drawn from that table, and D and trimming were deduced from the DNA. For this sample the table gives approximately 130,000 clones, of which 80% to 90% were detected only once. The top ten constitute around 8.4% of the sample.

The germline V gene sets CDR1 to KGHSH and CDR2 to LQKENI. Trimming at the junction amounts to 9 bases on V and 0 bases on J, and the germline ends lie 12 bases apart. The CDR3 runs 13 amino acids, cysteine and phenylalanine included. Only the CDR3 DNA is retained, 39 bases long and in frame from the first base. The sample is drawn from a study of identifying expanded T cells in peripheral blood (dated by TCRdb to the late 2010s). For context, the study as a whole: Separate aliquots of the same genomic DNA pool were sequenced to produce technical replicates, and four replicates were compared in pairs. The research as a whole found: The binomial model flagged around 1.1 differentially abundant clones between technical replicates, compared with 15 to 17 over about 2 weeks and 19 to 20 over approximately four weeks. Both the number of clones called differentially abundant and the false-positive rate were significantly reduced by the beta-binomial model across all healthy-donor time intervals. It was expected by the authors that biological variance in healthy repertoires might increase further over much longer intervals, such as months to years. Across all healthy donors, variance in clone template counts between two-week samples was found to increase significantly with total template count.

During the collection period, no infections or other immune events were recorded for the healthy donors. Healthy-donor blood repertoires served as a training cohort to calibrate time-dependent variance in a beta-binomial model of T-cell clone differential abundance. The training cohort was composed of approximately ten healthy donors, 3 female and 7 male. On average the donors were about 40 years old, and their ages spanned roughly 29 to 64 years. Whole blood was collected from each healthy donor at three time points spaced two to three weeks apart and obtained from a commercial supplier. For immunosequencing, genomic DNA was extracted from whole blood that had not been sorted.

The rearrangement joined TRBV18 to TRBJ2-7, with a weak D call of TRBD2 (6 bases match). This receptor was identified in a person aged 18-70 years in good health. The sequencing sample was made of blood. The CDR3 protein: CASYGGGSYEQYF. The nucleotide sequence is given as TGTGCCAGTTACGGGGGTGGCTCCTACGAGCAGTACTTC. The variable domain in full, with residues beyond the CDR3 obtained from the reference TRBV18 and TRBJ2-7 genes, is NAGVMQNPRHLVRRRGQEARLRCSPMKGHSHVYWYRQLPEEGLKFMVYLQKENIIDESGMPKERFSAEFPKEGPSILRIQQVVRGDSAAYFCASYGGGSYEQYFGPGTRLTVT.